A single TCR beta chain is shown here with its context. An amount of RNA that ranged from roughly 0.5 to 1 ug was reverse transcribed with random hexamers. Amplification of TCR beta CDR3 used immunoSEQ multiplex PCR across 54 Vbeta and 13 Jbeta. Using its own MiXCR run on the immunoSEQ multiplex PCR reads, TCRdb lists one record per CDR3 protein. The data show 140,000 or so distinct CDR3 sequences, around 94% seen once. The data belong to a study of CD8 T cells in Susac syndrome. V lost 6 bases and J 0 bases, leaving 9 bases between the germline ends. Germline CDR1 LNHDA, CDR2 SQIVND (reference sequence). The CDR3 sequence is 14 residues long.

The clonotype originates from a human donor in good health. This chain joins TRBV19 and TRBJ1-5, with D unresolved. The specimen sequenced was CD4+ T cells from PBMCs. For the CDR3, the DNA is TGTGCCAGTAGACAGATGGGTAGCAATCAGCCCCAGCATTTT. Translating it yields CASRQMGSNQPQHF.